This TCR beta chain was obtained from a study of T cell responses to AZD1222 COVID-19 vaccine. Study overall: Pooling of second doses given at about 4 or about 12 weeks was done.

Per germline, CDR1 GTSNPN and CDR2 SVGIG (reference sequence). The ends were cut back, 2 bases at V and 6 bases at J, with 11 bases in the middle. The CDR3 consists of 13 residues. Measured with immunoSEQ multiplex PCR; TCRdb has only the in-frame clones, and not every one. The sample consists of about 140,000 clones, around nine tenths of them appearing once. Turning to this clone: What it binds is not known.

General study points: Samples come after the peak T cell response, not at day 14. With two AZD1222 doses given, Spike-specific TCR breadth and depth both rose. Females made up more of the donors, who were largely white British, and clonal diversity may have come out too low.

J is TRBJ1-5 and V is TRBV30; no firm D call. This receptor was identified in an adult in good health. Sequences were derived from peripheral blood, sampled on day 0 of AZD1222 vaccination. This CDR3 is CAWSNGEGQPQHF. CDR3 DNA sequence: TGTGCCTGGAGTAATGGCGAGGGTCAGCCCCAGCATTTT.